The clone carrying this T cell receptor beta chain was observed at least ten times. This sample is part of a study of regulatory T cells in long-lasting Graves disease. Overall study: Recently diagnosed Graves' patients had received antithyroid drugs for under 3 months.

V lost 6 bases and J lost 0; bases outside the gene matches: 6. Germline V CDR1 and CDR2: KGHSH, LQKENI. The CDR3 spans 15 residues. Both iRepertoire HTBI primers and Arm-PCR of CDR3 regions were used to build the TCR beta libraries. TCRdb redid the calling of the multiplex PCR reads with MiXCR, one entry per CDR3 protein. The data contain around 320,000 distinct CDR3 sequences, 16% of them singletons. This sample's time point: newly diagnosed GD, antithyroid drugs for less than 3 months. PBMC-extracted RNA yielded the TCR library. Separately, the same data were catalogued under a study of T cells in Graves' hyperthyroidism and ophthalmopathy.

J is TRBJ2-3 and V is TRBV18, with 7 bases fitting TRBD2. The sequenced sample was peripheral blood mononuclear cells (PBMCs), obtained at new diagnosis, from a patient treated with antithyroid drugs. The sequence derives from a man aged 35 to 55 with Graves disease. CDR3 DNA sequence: TGTGCCAGCTCCCCCAGCGGGGATAGCACAGATACGCAGTATTTT. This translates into CASSPSGDSTDTQYF.